Below, 20 T cell receptor beta chains from the same sample are listed, as sequenced in a study of T cell responses to AZD1222 COVID-19 vaccine. Using immunoSEQ multiplex PCR, the repertoire was profiled, and TCRdb retains in-frame clones only, with some absent. Seen here are more than 80,000 clones, 90% observed once, and the top ten hold 5.1%. Sequencing used peripheral blood, obtained on day 0 of AZD1222 vaccination. These receptors were collected from an adult in good health.

The rearrangement joins TRBV4-1 to TRBJ1-2; 7 bases line up with TRBD1. Per the germline V gene, CDR1 is MGHRA and CDR2 is YSYEKL. The ends lost 4 bases at V and 0 bases at J; junction bases unmatched: 20. CDR3 length equals 20 residues. The DNA of the CDR3 is TGCGCCAGCAGCCTTTTCCGGGACAGCCACATTAGAACTACTAACTATGGCTACACCTTC. It encodes CASSLFRDSHIRTTNYGYTF.

The chain uses TRBV2 and TRBJ2-4, with a possible D match to TRBD2 (5 bases). Germline loops: CDR1 SNHLY, CDR2 FYNNEI. Trimming pared 2 bases from V and 7 bases from J, leaving 15 bases between. CDR3 length: 15 amino acids. In DNA form, the CDR3 reads TGTGCCAGCAGTGAAACGGAGGCATGGGCGAACATTCAGTACTTC. Its protein product is CASSETEAWANIQYF.

This chain links TRBV28 with TRBJ2-7; 8 nucleotides line up with TRBD1. The CDR3 is 18 amino acids. V dropped 6 bases and J dropped 1; count of bases not matched to a gene: 17. Germline lookup yields CDR1 MDHEN and CDR2 SYDVKM. The CDR3 sequence is CASRTIMQRDRPSYEQYF. The DNA for the CDR3 is TGTGCCAGCAGAACTATAATGCAAAGGGACAGGCCGTCCTACGAGCAGTACTTC.

This chain connects TRBV6-4 to TRBJ2-7; weak D call: TRBD2 (6 bases). V was shortened by 6 bases and J by 1 base, with 13 bases between the two germline ends. Germline V gene sequence: CDR1 MRHNA, CDR2 SNTAGT. The CDR3 spans 14 residues. The CDR3 sequence is CASRREAESYEQYF. The CDR3 DNA reads as TGTGCCAGCAGGAGGGAGGCGGAGTCCTACGAGCAGTACTTC.

The rearrangement joins TRBV10-1 to TRBJ2-1, with a weak D call TRBD2 (5 bases). This CDR3 has 13 residues. Germline V gene data show CDR1 as WNHNN and CDR2 as SYGVQD (reference sequence). V shed 2 bases and J shed 9 bases, with 11 bases lying between them. The CDR3 region is CASSEVLRGEQFF. The CDR3 coding sequence is TGCGCCAGCAGTGAGGTCCTTCGGGGTGAGCAGTTCTTC.

V usage is TRBV5-6 and J usage is TRBJ2-6; no clear D. Germline CDR1 is SGHDT and CDR2 is YYEEEE. Trimming cost V 5 bases and J 0 bases, with 9 bases left between them. This CDR3 contains 15 residues. The CDR3 region is CASRRRSSGANVLTF. CDR3 DNA sequence: TGTGCCAGCAGGCGGCGGAGCTCTGGGGCCAACGTCCTGACTTTC. The variable domain in full, completed from reference TRBV5-6 and TRBJ2-6, reads DAGVTQSPTHLIKTRGQQVTLRCSPKSGHDTVSWYQQALGQGPQFIFQYYEEEERQRGNFPDRFSGHQFPNYSSELNVNALLLGDSALYLCASRRRSSGANVLTFGAGSRLTVL.

This clone came up once. The chain joins TRBV21-1 to TRBJ1-2; the table's D gene call, TRBD1, was not cross checked with the DNA. TRBV21-1 is a pseudogene segment. The CDR3 covers 16 residues. The CDR3 DNA follows: TGTGCCAGCAGCAAAGCTAACCCCCGACGTAGGGGTGGCTACACCTTC. Its protein is CASSKANPRRRGGYTF.

The V and J genes are TRBV9 and TRBJ1-1; D is undetermined. V gave up 2 bases and J gave up 7 bases, with 9 bases separating them. This CDR3 spans 12 amino acids. Germline V CDR1 and CDR2: SGDLS, YYNGEE. The CDR3 region is CASSVRGGEAFF. The CDR3 nucleotides are TGTGCCAGCAGCGTTCGGGGTGGTGAAGCTTTCTTT.

The V gene is TRBV28, the J gene TRBJ1-4; D is possibly TRBD1 (5 bases). This CDR3 spans 14 amino acids. V lost 7 bases and J 2 bases, leaving 11 bases between the germline ends. Germline-derived CDR1 and CDR2 are MDHEN and SYDVKM. The CDR3 DNA is TGTGCCAGCACCCGGGGGGGTACTAATGAAAAACTGTTTTTT. The encoded protein is CASTRGGTNEKLFF.

The chain recombines TRBV5-4 with TRBJ2-5, with a tentative D call TRBD2 (6 bases). The CDR3 runs 14 residues. Deletions cut 1 base from V and 5 bases from J, with 12 bases between. The germline V gene has CDR1 SGHNT and CDR2 YYREEE (reference sequence). CDR3 amino acids: CASSLRLEGETQYF. The CDR3 DNA follows: TGTGCCAGCAGCTTGAGACTAGAAGGGGAGACCCAGTACTTC.

The chain has TRBV5-1 and TRBJ2-7; D may correspond to TRBD1 or TRBD2 (5 bases each). Looked up from germline, CDR1 is SGHRS and CDR2 is YFSETQ. The V end was cut by 10 bases, the J end by 3 bases, with 11 bases between. The CDR3 has 11 residues. The CDR3: CAAWGYYEQYF. The DNA of the CDR3 is TGCGCCGCCTGGGGGTACTACGAGCAGTACTTC.

This chain links TRBV19 with TRBJ1-1; 7 nucleotides agree with TRBD1. Trimming took 5 bases from V and 7 from J; bases not matched to a gene: 7. The CDR3 length is 13 residues. Germline V lookup: CDR1 LNHDA, CDR2 SQIVND (reference sequence). CDR3 sequence reads: CASSLAGGGEAFF. Here the CDR3 DNA reads TGTGCCAGTAGTCTGGCAGGGGGTGGTGAAGCTTTCTTT.

The chain recombines TRBV10-1 with TRBJ2-3, with no clear D. Trimming stripped 8 bases from V and 3 bases from J, with 9 bases between. This CDR3 is 12 amino acids long. Germline CDR1 is WNHNN and CDR2 is SYGVQD (reference sequence). CDR3 protein: CASGEGTDTQYF. DNA for the CDR3: TGCGCCAGCGGGGAAGGGACAGATACGCAGTATTTT.

The V call is TRBV24-1, the J call TRBJ2-6; D is uncertain. Between the trimmed V and J ends, which lost 5 bases and 2 bases, there was a span of 6 bases. CDR3 size: 14 residues. CDR1 and CDR2 from the germline V gene are KGHDR and SFDVKD. The CDR3 coding sequence is TGTGCCACCAGTGCCGCGACTGGGGCCAACGTCCTGACTTTC. Its protein is CATSAATGANVLTF.

This rearrangement joins TRBV11-3 to TRBJ2-1, with 16 bases lining up with TRBD2. This CDR3 contains 13 residues. J gave up 14 bases and V 5 bases, and 3 bases lay outside the gene matches. Germline V CDR1 and CDR2: SGHNT, YENEEA. The CDR3 loop is CASSEGLAGGEFF. The CDR3 DNA sequence: TGTGCCAGCAGCGAGGGACTAGCGGGAGGGGAGTTCTTC.

V usage is TRBV6-5 and J usage is TRBJ1-1, with a possible D match to TRBD1 (6 bases). CDR1 and CDR2 from the germline V gene are MNHEY and SVGAGI. Trimming shortened V by 7 bases and J by 4 bases, and 10 bases separated the two germline ends. The CDR3 extends over 12 amino acids. The chain's CDR3 is CASTQTGTEAFF. The CDR3 DNA sequence: TGTGCCAGCACCCAGACAGGCACTGAAGCTTTCTTT.

V gene TRBV7-2 combines with J gene TRBJ1-3; no clear D gene. This CDR3 is built from 16 residues. V was clipped by 3 bases and J by 0 bases, with 12 bases between them. Germline CDR1 reads SGHTA; CDR2 reads FQGNSA. CDR3 in amino acids: CASSLTPAGSGNTIYF. In nucleotides, the CDR3 is TGTGCCAGCAGCTTGACCCCTGCCGGCTCTGGAAACACCATATATTTT.

The V gene is TRBV29-1, the J gene TRBJ1-1, with a weak D call TRBD1 (5 bases). Per the germline V gene, CDR1 is SQVTM and CDR2 is ANQGSEA. Deletions cut 8 bases from V and 5 bases from J, with 21 bases between. The CDR3 runs to 14 residues. The CDR3 sequence is CSTQSRQSLTEAFF. The DNA of the CDR3 is TGCAGCACTCAGTCGAGACAGAGTTTAACTGAAGCTTTCTTT.

The gene calls are TRBV7-3 and TRBJ1-2; unclear D gene. From germline, CDR1 is SGHTA and CDR2 FQGTGA. Trimming shortened V by 2 bases and J by 0 bases, and 10 bases separated the two germline ends. The CDR3 spans 15 residues. This CDR3 is CASSLQRTANYGYTF. Here the CDR3 DNA reads TGTGCCAGCAGCTTACAACGGACGGCTAACTATGGCTACACCTTC.

This sequence joins TRBV5-4 and TRBJ1-1; 11 bases agree with TRBD1. The V gene end was trimmed by 4 bases and the J gene end by 3 bases; junction bases not matched to a gene: 5. Germline assignment: CDR1 SGHNT and CDR2 YYREEE (reference sequence). The CDR3 totals 15 residues. The CDR3 sequence: CASSGGQGVHTEAFF. The CDR3 DNA is TGTGCCAGCAGCGGGGGACAGGGGGTTCACACTGAAGCTTTCTTT.